These T cell receptor beta chains were read from a single sample in a study of T cell responses to AZD1222 COVID-19 vaccine. Here immunoSEQ multiplex PCR was the method, and the copy in TCRdb shows in-frame clones only, minus some. Among about 42,000 clones listed, around 89% were seen once. The sample in question was peripheral blood, obtained 28 days after the second AZD1222 dose. The receptors stem from an adult who received the AZD1222 COVID-19 vaccine. Both conserved end residues are part of each CDR3. Fields, in order: CDR3 length, clone size, V gene, J gene, D gene, CDR3 protein, CDR3 DNA. D genes are given only for firm matches. Clone size is stated in some rows and not others, as once, few, many or a class when expanded.

cdr3_length: 14; clone_size: NA; v_call: TRBV6-5; j_call: TRBJ1-2; d_call: NA; cdr3_aa: CASSYSRGVGGYTF; cdr3_nt: TGTGCCAGCAGTTACTCGAGAGGGGTTGGCGGCTACACCTTC
cdr3_length: 17; clone_size: NA; v_call: TRBV4-1; j_call: TRBJ2-1; d_call: TRBD2; cdr3_aa: CASSQEGRLAGYNEQFF; cdr3_nt: TGCGCCAGCAGCCAAGAAGGCCGACTAGCGGGCTACAATGAGCAGTTCTTC
cdr3_length: 14; clone_size: NA; v_call: TRBV6-2/TRBV6-3; j_call: TRBJ2-7; d_call: TRBD1; cdr3_aa: CASSYSRDRVEQYF; cdr3_nt: TGTGCCAGCAGTTACTCGAGGGACAGGGTTGAGCAGTACTTC
cdr3_length: 15; clone_size: NA; v_call: TRBV5-1; j_call: TRBJ2-7; d_call: TRBD1; cdr3_aa: CASSLSPGGGNEQYF; cdr3_nt: TGCGCCAGCAGCTTGTCCCCAGGGGGTGGAAACGAGCAGTACTTC
cdr3_length: 15; clone_size: NA; v_call: TRBV5-4; j_call: TRBJ2-7; d_call: NA; cdr3_aa: CASSGGGELSYEQYF; cdr3_nt: TGTGCCAGCAGCGGGGGTGGGGAGCTTTCCTACGAGCAGTACTTC
cdr3_length: 14; clone_size: NA; v_call: TRBV12-5; j_call: TRBJ1-1; d_call: TRBD1; cdr3_aa: CASGFSGGFTEAFF; cdr3_nt: TGTGCTAGTGGTTTTTCAGGGGGCTTCACTGAAGCTTTCTTT
cdr3_length: 17; clone_size: NA; v_call: TRBV7-8; j_call: TRBJ1-6; d_call: NA; cdr3_aa: CASSLDESGFRNSPLHF; cdr3_nt: TGTGCCAGCAGCTTAGACGAGTCTGGGTTTCGTAATTCACCCCTCCACTTT
cdr3_length: 16; clone_size: NA; v_call: TRBV14; j_call: TRBJ1-1; d_call: NA; cdr3_aa: CASSSRVLGLSTEAFF; cdr3_nt: TGTGCCAGCAGCTCTAGGGTTTTGGGGTTGAGCACTGAAGCTTTCTTT
cdr3_length: 11; clone_size: NA; v_call: TRBV5-1; j_call: TRBJ1-4; d_call: NA; cdr3_aa: CASSEGEKLFF; cdr3_nt: TGCGCCAGCAGTGAGGGTGAAAAACTGTTTTTT
cdr3_length: 15; clone_size: NA; v_call: TRBV4-3; j_call: TRBJ2-7; d_call: TRBD2; cdr3_aa: CASSQEVGTIYEQYF; cdr3_nt: TGCGCCAGCAGCCAAGAGGTCGGGACTATTTACGAGCAGTACTTC
cdr3_length: 15; clone_size: few; v_call: TRBV12-5; j_call: TRBJ2-6; d_call: NA; cdr3_aa: CARGAGGTGANVLTF; cdr3_nt: TGTGCTCGGGGGGCCGGGGGGACTGGGGCCAACGTCCTGACTTTC
cdr3_length: 15; clone_size: NA; v_call: TRBV5-1; j_call: TRBJ2-5; d_call: NA; cdr3_aa: CASSPPTGHQETQYF; cdr3_nt: TGCGCCAGCAGCCCGCCCACAGGCCACCAAGAGACCCAGTACTTC
cdr3_length: 13; clone_size: few; v_call: TRBV5-1; j_call: TRBJ2-7; d_call: TRBD2; cdr3_aa: CASSARLAGEQYF; cdr3_nt: TGCGCCAGCAGCGCCCGACTAGCAGGCGAGCAGTACTTC
cdr3_length: 13; clone_size: NA; v_call: TRBV18; j_call: TRBJ1-2; d_call: NA; cdr3_aa: CASSPQGLYGYTF; cdr3_nt: TGTGCCAGCTCACCACAGGGTCTCTATGGCTACACCTTC
cdr3_length: 14; clone_size: NA; v_call: TRBV5-1; j_call: TRBJ1-1; d_call: NA; cdr3_aa: CASSLGQENTEAFF; cdr3_nt: TGCGCCAGCAGCTTGGGACAGGAGAACACTGAAGCTTTCTTT
cdr3_length: 17; clone_size: NA; v_call: TRBV7-3; j_call: TRBJ2-2; d_call: NA; cdr3_aa: CASSPQMVGGNTGELFF; cdr3_nt: TGTGCCAGCAGCCCCCAAATGGTGGGAGGGAACACCGGGGAGCTGTTTTTT
cdr3_length: 14; clone_size: NA; v_call: TRBV4-2; j_call: TRBJ2-3; d_call: NA; cdr3_aa: CASSQGRGTDTQYF; cdr3_nt: TGTGCCAGCAGCCAAGGACGGGGAACTGATACGCAGTATTTT
cdr3_length: 14; clone_size: few; v_call: TRBV6-5; j_call: TRBJ2-7; d_call: NA; cdr3_aa: CASSSLGEDHEQYF; cdr3_nt: TGTGCCAGCAGCTCATTGGGTGAGGACCACGAGCAGTACTTC
cdr3_length: 16; clone_size: NA; v_call: TRBV9; j_call: TRBJ2-7; d_call: TRBD2; cdr3_aa: CASSPRETSGGYEQYF; cdr3_nt: TGTGCCAGCAGCCCCCGAGAGACTAGCGGGGGCTACGAGCAGTACTTC
cdr3_length: 13; clone_size: NA; v_call: TRBV28; j_call: TRBJ2-7; d_call: NA; cdr3_aa: CASRSGTGGEQYF; cdr3_nt: TGTGCCAGCAGGTCCGGGACCGGTGGGGAGCAGTACTTC
cdr3_length: 13; clone_size: NA; v_call: TRBV2; j_call: TRBJ2-7; d_call: NA; cdr3_aa: CASSEFRAYEQYF; cdr3_nt: TGTGCCAGCAGTGAGTTTCGGGCGTACGAGCAGTACTTC
cdr3_length: 13; clone_size: NA; v_call: TRBV29-1; j_call: TRBJ2-2; d_call: TRBD1; cdr3_aa: CSAGTGNTGELFF; cdr3_nt: TGCAGCGCCGGGACAGGGAACACCGGGGAGCTGTTTTTT
cdr3_length: 15; clone_size: NA; v_call: TRBV7-9; j_call: TRBJ1-6; d_call: TRBD1; cdr3_aa: CASSPGGQGHSPLHF; cdr3_nt: TGTGCCAGCAGCCCAGGCGGACAGGGCCATTCACCCCTCCACTTT
cdr3_length: 13; clone_size: NA; v_call: TRBV19; j_call: TRBJ1-2; d_call: NA; cdr3_aa: CASSLTRARISHF; cdr3_nt: TGTGCCAGTAGCCTTACACGGGCGAGGATCTCCCACTTC
cdr3_length: 17; clone_size: NA; v_call: TRBV5-1; j_call: TRBJ2-2; d_call: TRBD1; cdr3_aa: CASSMGQGSKGTGELFF; cdr3_nt: TGCGCCAGCAGCATGGGACAGGGAAGTAAGGGGACCGGGGAGCTGTTTTTT
cdr3_length: 15; clone_size: NA; v_call: TRBV5-1; j_call: TRBJ1-1; d_call: NA; cdr3_aa: CASSLGAGISTEAFF; cdr3_nt: TGCGCCAGCAGCTTGGGGGCAGGCATAAGCACTGAAGCTTTCTTT
cdr3_length: 12; clone_size: NA; v_call: TRBV12-3/TRBV12-4; j_call: TRBJ2-1; d_call: NA; cdr3_aa: CASSPRPVEQFF; cdr3_nt: TGTGCCAGCAGCCCCCGCCCCGTCGAGCAGTTCTTC
cdr3_length: 15; clone_size: NA; v_call: TRBV7-8; j_call: TRBJ1-2; d_call: TRBD1; cdr3_aa: CASSPRQGGFYGYTF; cdr3_nt: TGTGCCAGCAGCCCGAGACAGGGCGGTTTCTATGGCTACACCTTC
cdr3_length: 13; clone_size: once; v_call: TRBV9; j_call: TRBJ2-5; d_call: NA; cdr3_aa: CASSVGAAETQYF; cdr3_nt: TGTGCCAGCAGCGTAGGGGCGGCAGAGACCCAGTACTTC
cdr3_length: 14; clone_size: NA; v_call: TRBV27; j_call: TRBJ2-7; d_call: NA; cdr3_aa: CASSLQQTSYEQYF; cdr3_nt: TGTGCCAGCAGTTTACAACAGACCTCCTACGAGCAGTACTTC
cdr3_length: 16; clone_size: NA; v_call: TRBV3-1/TRBV3-2; j_call: TRBJ2-7; d_call: TRBD2; cdr3_aa: CASSQPTSGGSYEQYF; cdr3_nt: TGTGCCAGCAGCCAGCCCACTAGCGGGGGTTCCTACGAGCAGTACTTC
cdr3_length: 13; clone_size: NA; v_call: TRBV7-2; j_call: TRBJ1-5; d_call: NA; cdr3_aa: CASSLATGHPQHF; cdr3_nt: TGTGCCAGCAGCTTAGCGACGGGACACCCCCAGCATTTT
cdr3_length: 14; clone_size: NA; v_call: TRBV7-2; j_call: TRBJ2-1; d_call: TRBD2; cdr3_aa: CASSPWTSGRSSFF; cdr3_nt: TGTGCCAGCAGCCCCTGGACTAGCGGGAGGTCCTCATTCTTC
cdr3_length: 15; clone_size: NA; v_call: TRBV18; j_call: TRBJ2-3; d_call: TRBD2; cdr3_aa: CASSPNSGRTDTQYF; cdr3_nt: TGTGCCAGCTCACCAAATAGCGGGAGGACAGATACGCAGTATTTT
cdr3_length: 14; clone_size: NA; v_call: TRBV4-3; j_call: TRBJ1-1; d_call: TRBD1; cdr3_aa: CASSHDRANTEAFF; cdr3_nt: TGCGCCAGCAGCCACGACAGGGCGAACACTGAAGCTTTCTTT
cdr3_length: 13; clone_size: NA; v_call: TRBV11-1; j_call: TRBJ1-5; d_call: NA; cdr3_aa: CASSLTGDQPQHF; cdr3_nt: TGTGCCAGCAGCTTAACCGGGGATCAGCCCCAGCATTTT
cdr3_length: 17; clone_size: NA; v_call: TRBV4-3; j_call: TRBJ2-1; d_call: NA; cdr3_aa: CASSQDISLSSYNEQFF; cdr3_nt: TGCGCCAGCAGCCAAGATATATCCCTGAGCTCCTACAATGAGCAGTTCTTC
cdr3_length: 11; clone_size: NA; v_call: TRBV2; j_call: TRBJ1-2; d_call: NA; cdr3_aa: CASSVSGGYTF; cdr3_nt: TGTGCCAGCAGTGTGAGTGGCGGCTACACCTTC
cdr3_length: 16; clone_size: NA; v_call: TRBV11-1; j_call: TRBJ2-1; d_call: TRBD2; cdr3_aa: CASSPLAGGRNNEQFF; cdr3_nt: TGTGCCAGCAGCCCGCTAGCGGGAGGGCGGAACAATGAGCAGTTCTTC
cdr3_length: 14; clone_size: NA; v_call: TRBV3-1/TRBV3-2; j_call: TRBJ1-2; d_call: TRBD1; cdr3_aa: CASSQENRGGGYTF; cdr3_nt: TGTGCCAGCAGCCAAGAAAACAGGGGCGGGGGCTACACCTTC